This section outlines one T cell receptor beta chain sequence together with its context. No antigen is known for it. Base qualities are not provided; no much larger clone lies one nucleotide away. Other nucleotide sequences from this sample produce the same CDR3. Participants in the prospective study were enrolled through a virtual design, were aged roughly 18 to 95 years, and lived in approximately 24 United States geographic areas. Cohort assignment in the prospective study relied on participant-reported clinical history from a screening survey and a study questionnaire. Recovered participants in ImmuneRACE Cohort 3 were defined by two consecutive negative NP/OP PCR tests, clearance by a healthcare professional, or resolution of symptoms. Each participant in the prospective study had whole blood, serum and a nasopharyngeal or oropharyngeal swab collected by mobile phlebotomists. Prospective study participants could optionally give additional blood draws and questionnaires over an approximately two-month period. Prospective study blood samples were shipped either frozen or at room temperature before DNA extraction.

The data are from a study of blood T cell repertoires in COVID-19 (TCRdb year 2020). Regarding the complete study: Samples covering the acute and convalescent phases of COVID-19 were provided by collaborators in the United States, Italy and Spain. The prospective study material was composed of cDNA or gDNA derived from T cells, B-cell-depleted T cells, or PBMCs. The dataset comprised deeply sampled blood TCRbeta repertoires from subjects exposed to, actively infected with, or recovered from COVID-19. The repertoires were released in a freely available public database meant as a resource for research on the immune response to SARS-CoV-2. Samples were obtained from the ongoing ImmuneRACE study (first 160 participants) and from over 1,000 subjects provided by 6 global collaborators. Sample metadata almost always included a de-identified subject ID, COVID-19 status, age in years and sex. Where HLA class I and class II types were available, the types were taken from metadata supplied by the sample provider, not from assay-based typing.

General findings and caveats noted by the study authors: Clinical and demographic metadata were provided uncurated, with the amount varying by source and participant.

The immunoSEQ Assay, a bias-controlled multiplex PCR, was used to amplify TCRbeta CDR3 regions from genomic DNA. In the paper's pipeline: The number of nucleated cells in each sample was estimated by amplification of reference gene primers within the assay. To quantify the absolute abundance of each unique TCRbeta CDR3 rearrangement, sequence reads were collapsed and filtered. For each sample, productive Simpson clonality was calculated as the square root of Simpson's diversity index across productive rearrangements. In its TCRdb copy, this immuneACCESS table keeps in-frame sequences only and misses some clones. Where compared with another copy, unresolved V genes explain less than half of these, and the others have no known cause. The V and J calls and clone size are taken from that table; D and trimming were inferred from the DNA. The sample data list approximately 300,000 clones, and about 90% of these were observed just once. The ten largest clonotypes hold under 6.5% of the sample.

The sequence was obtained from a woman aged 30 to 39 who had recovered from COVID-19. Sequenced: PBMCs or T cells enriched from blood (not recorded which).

At the DNA level, the sequence is TGTGCCAGCAGCTCGCAGGGGGCGCGCACCGGGGAGCTGTTTTTT. Protein translation: CASSSQGARTGELFF. The chain links TRBV7-2 with TRBJ2-2, and TRBD1 aligns with 8 junction nucleotides. CDR1 is given as SGHTA and CDR2 as FQGNSA, both from the germline V gene. Clipping removes 4 bases from V and 4 bases from J, with 5 as the unmatched junction base count. Taken from cysteine to phenylalanine, the CDR3 has 15 residues. The sequence is cut down to CDR3 DNA, 45 bases in frame from base 1.